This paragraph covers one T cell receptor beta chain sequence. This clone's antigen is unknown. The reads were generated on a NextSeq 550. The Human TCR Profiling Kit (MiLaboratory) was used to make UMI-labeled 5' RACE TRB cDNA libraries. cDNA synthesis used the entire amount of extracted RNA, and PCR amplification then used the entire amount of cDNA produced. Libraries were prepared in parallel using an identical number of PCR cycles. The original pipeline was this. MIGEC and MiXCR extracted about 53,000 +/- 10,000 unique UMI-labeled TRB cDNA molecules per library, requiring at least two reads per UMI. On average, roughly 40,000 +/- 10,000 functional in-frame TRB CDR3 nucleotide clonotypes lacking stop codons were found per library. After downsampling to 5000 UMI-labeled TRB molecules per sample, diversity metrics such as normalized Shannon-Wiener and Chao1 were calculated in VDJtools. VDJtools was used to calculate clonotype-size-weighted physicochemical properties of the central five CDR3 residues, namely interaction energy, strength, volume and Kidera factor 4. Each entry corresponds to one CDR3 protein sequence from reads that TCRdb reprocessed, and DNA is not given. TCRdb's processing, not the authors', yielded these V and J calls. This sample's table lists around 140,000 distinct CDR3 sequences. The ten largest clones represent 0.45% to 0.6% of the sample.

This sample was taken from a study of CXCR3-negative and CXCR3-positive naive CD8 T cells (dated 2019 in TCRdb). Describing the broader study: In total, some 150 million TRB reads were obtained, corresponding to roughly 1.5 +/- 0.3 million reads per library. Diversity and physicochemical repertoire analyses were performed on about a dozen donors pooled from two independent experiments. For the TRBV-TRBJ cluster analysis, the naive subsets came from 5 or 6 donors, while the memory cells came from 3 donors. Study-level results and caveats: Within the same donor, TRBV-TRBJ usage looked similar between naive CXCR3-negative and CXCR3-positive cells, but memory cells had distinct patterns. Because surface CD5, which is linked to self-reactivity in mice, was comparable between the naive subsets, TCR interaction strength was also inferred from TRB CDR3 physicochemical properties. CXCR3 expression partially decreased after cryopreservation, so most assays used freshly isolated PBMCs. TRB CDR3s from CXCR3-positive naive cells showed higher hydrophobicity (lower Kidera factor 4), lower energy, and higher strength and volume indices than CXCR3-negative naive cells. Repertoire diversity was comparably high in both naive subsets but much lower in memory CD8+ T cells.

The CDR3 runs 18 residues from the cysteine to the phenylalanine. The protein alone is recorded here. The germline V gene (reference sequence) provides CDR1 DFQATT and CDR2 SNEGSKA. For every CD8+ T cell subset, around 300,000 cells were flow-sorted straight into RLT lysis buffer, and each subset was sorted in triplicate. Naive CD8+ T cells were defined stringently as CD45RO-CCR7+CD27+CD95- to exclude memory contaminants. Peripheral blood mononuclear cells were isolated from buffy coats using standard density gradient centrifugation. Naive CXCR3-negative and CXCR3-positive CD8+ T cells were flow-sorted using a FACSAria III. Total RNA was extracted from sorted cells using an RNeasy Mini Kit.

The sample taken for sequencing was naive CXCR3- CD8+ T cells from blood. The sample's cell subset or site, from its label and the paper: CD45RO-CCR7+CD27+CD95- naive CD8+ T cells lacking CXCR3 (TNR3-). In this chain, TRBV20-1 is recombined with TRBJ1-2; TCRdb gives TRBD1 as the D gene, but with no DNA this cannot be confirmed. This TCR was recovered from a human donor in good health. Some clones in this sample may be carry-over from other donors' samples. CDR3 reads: CSATMPRDPERANYGYTF.